The 26 T cell receptor beta chains below all came from one sample that was sequenced in a study of T cells in Graves' hyperthyroidism and ophthalmopathy. What was amplified from RNA transcripts were TCR beta CDR3 regions. The HTBI primer set drove a first-round RT-PCR of the TCR CDR3. From the multiplex PCR reads, TCRdb called clonotypes with MiXCR, one entry per CDR3 protein. The data hold about 350,000 distinct CDR3 sequences, with approximately 15% observed a single time. The specimen sequenced was blood. The receptors shown here come from a woman aged 25 to 39 with Graves' hyperthyroidism.

This clonotype was seen at least ten times. This chain uses TRBV27 with TRBJ2-1; the match to TRBD1 covers 9 bases. Trimming took 3 bases from V and 2 from J; bases not matched to a gene: 5. The CDR3 runs 16 residues. The germline gives CDR1 MNHEY, CDR2 SMNVEV (reference sequence). Written as DNA, the CDR3 is TGTGCCAGCAGTTTTAGGGGACAGGGACCCTACAATGAGCAGTTCTTC. It encodes CASSFRGQGPYNEQFF.

This clonotype was detected many times. The genes are TRBV6-1 and TRBJ2-5; no clear D gene. The CDR3 contains 12 residues. Germline CDR1 and CDR2: MNHNS and SASEGT. The ends were cut back, 7 bases at V and 2 bases at J, with 8 bases in the middle. The CDR3 region is CASNTPQETQYF. The CDR3 DNA follows: TGTGCCAGCAATACCCCACAAGAGACCCAGTACTTC.

This clonotype was detected only a few times. The J gene is TRBJ1-3, the V gene TRBV18; maybe TRBD1 (6 bases). Trimming left V 3 bases short and J 4 bases short, with 13 bases between. The V gene's germline CDR1 is KGHSH and CDR2 LQKENI. This CDR3 has 15 residues. CDR3 loop: CASSPGGSRGNTIYF. The CDR3 DNA reads TGTGCCAGCTCACCCGGGGGCTCGAGGGGAAACACCATATATTTT.

The chain carries TRBV11-2 and TRBJ2-1, with D possibly being TRBD1 or TRBD2 (6 bases each). This CDR3 region has 15 residues. V gave up 5 bases and J gave up 4 bases, with 15 bases separating them. CDR1 and CDR2 (germline): SGHAT, FQNNGV. In DNA form, the CDR3 reads TGTGCCAGCAGCCCCGGGGGCTCGAATTACAATGAGCAGTTCTTC. Protein: CASSPGGSNYNEQFF. Full variable domain (missing parts from reference TRBV11-2 and TRBJ2-1): EAGVAQSPRYKIIEKRQSVAFWCNPISGHATLYWYQQILGQGPKLLIQFQNNGVVDDSQLPKDRFSAERLKGVDSTLKIQPAKLEDSAVYLCASSPGGSNYNEQFFGPGTRLTVL.

Many counts were recorded for this clonotype. The gene calls are TRBV28 and TRBJ1-1; D is unresolved. The CDR3 loop spans 14 amino acids. Per the germline V gene, CDR1 is MDHEN and CDR2 is SYDVKM. The V end was cut by 3 bases, the J end by 0 bases, with 8 bases between. CDR3 sequence reads: CASSFGVLNTEAFF. The CDR3 region has the DNA TGTGCCAGCAGTTTTGGGGTACTGAACACTGAAGCTTTCTTT.

The rearrangement uses TRBV7-9 and TRBJ2-7; tentatively, D is TRBD1 (5 bases). Deletions cut 4 bases from V and 6 bases from J, with 10 bases between. The CDR3 sequence is 12 residues long. Germline assignment: CDR1 SEHNR and CDR2 FQNEAQ (reference sequence). As DNA, the CDR3 is TGTGCCAGCAGCTCCCGACAGCCCGAGCAGTACTTC. It specifies CASSSRQPEQYF.

This clonotype has only a few counts. The chain employs TRBV2 and TRBJ1-5, with 9 bases aligning to TRBD1. The germline CDR1 and CDR2 sequences are SNHLY and FYNNEI. V lost 2 bases, J lost 7 bases, and 6 bases stayed unmatched. This CDR3 is 15 amino acids long. The CDR3 protein is CASSETQGAGQPQHF. The CDR3 DNA sequence: TGTGCCAGCAGTGAAACACAGGGGGCCGGGCAGCCCCAGCATTTT.

The V call is TRBV19, the J call TRBJ2-1; possibly TRBD2 for D (5 bases). V was pared by 6 bases and J by 9 bases, with 21 bases between. The CDR3 runs 15 residues. Germline V lookup: CDR1 LNHDA, CDR2 SQIVND (reference sequence). CDR3 sequence (DNA): TGTGCCAGTAGACCCAGGACCGGGAATCGGGGTGAGCAGTTCTTC. This sequence encodes CASRPRTGNRGEQFF.

The J gene is TRBJ2-2, the V gene TRBV10-1; possibly TRBD1 for D (5 bases). CDR1 is WNHNN and CDR2 is SYGVQD in the germline V gene (reference sequence). The length of the CDR3 is 14 residues. V dropped 5 bases and J dropped 0 bases, with 7 bases sitting between them. The CDR3 protein is CASSKGSNTGELFF. CDR3 bases: TGCGCCAGCAGTAAGGGGTCGAACACCGGGGAGCTGTTTTTT.

This clonotype has a count of ten or more. The V gene is TRBV27, the J gene TRBJ2-1, with TRBD2 matching over 8 bases. Germline-derived CDR1 and CDR2 are MNHEY and SMNVEV (reference sequence). V dropped 6 bases and J dropped 4; count of bases not matched to a gene: 11. The CDR3 is made up of 16 amino acids. CDR3 sequence reads: CASRPLGTSYYNEQFF. CDR3 nucleotide sequence: TGTGCCAGCAGACCGCTCGGGACTAGTTATTACAATGAGCAGTTCTTC.

This sequence joins TRBV19 and TRBJ2-2; weak D call: TRBD2 (6 bases). This CDR3 comprises 16 residues. Germline CDR1 and CDR2: LNHDA and SQIVND (reference sequence). V dropped 8 bases and J dropped 6 bases, with 22 bases sitting between them. The CDR3 nucleotides are TGTGCCAGTGGCTCGCGGGGAAGCGCGGCGGCCGGGGAGCTGTTTTTT. It yields the protein CASGSRGSAAAGELFF. Together with reference TRBV19 and TRBJ2-2, the CDR3 gives the full variable domain: DGGITQSPKYLFRKEGQNVTLSCEQNLNHDAMYWYRQDPGQGLRLIYYSQIVNDFQKGDIAEGYSVSREKKESFPLTVTSAQKNPTAFYLCASGSRGSAAAGELFFGEGSRLTVL.

Ten or more counts support this clonotype. The chain has TRBV20-1 and TRBJ1-1; D remains unclear. The germline gives CDR1 DFQATT, CDR2 SNEGSKA (reference sequence). This CDR3 contains 15 residues. Trimming removed 1 base at V and 0 bases at J, with 12 bases between. The CDR3, as DNA: TGCAGTGCTAGAGGGAAGGTGTACATGAACACTGAAGCTTTCTTT. This gives the protein CSARGKVYMNTEAFF.

Notes on this clonotype: A read error is possible here, since a much larger clone lies one base away. The conserved final phenylalanine or tryptophan is absent from the CDR3, which likely points to a read error. This chain connects TRBV7-9 to TRBJ2-1, with TRBD2 identical over 7 bases. The germline gives CDR1 SEHNR, CDR2 FQNEAQ (reference sequence). Unmatched junction bases numbered 14, after V lost 11 bases and J lost 4 bases. The CDR3 extends over 15 amino acids. The DNA of the CDR3 is TGTGCCGGTTTAGGGGCGGGAGTTGTATACAATGAGCAGTTCATC. This gives the protein CAGLGAGVVYNEQFI.

The V and J genes are TRBV19 and TRBJ2-7, with D hard to call. V was trimmed by 6 bases and J by 0 bases, leaving 6 bases between them. Germline V lookup: CDR1 LNHDA, CDR2 SQIVND (reference sequence). This CDR3 region has 12 residues. This chain's CDR3 is CASSGLSYEQYF. The DNA of the CDR3 is TGTGCCAGTAGCGGCCTCTCCTACGAGCAGTACTTC. The entire variable domain, with the rest obtained from reference TRBV19 and TRBJ2-7, is as follows: DGGITQSPKYLFRKEGQNVTLSCEQNLNHDAMYWYRQDPGQGLRLIYYSQIVNDFQKGDIAEGYSVSREKKESFPLTVTSAQKNPTAFYLCASSGLSYEQYFGPGTRLTVT.

This rearrangement joins TRBV5-1 to TRBJ1-2; tentative D call: TRBD1 (6 bases). The CDR3 extends over 13 amino acids. The V end lost 4 bases, the J end lost 4 bases, and 11 bases lay between the germline ends. Germline values: CDR1 SGHRS, CDR2 YFSETQ. The CDR3 DNA reads as TGCGCCAGCAGCCAGGGGTCGTTCTATGGCTACACCTTC. The encoded protein is CASSQGSFYGYTF.

The sample holds many counts of this clonotype. The rearrangement joins TRBV27 to TRBJ2-3; maybe TRBD2 (5 bases). CDR3 length equals 13 residues. Germline CDR1 is MNHEY and CDR2 is SMNVEV (reference sequence). Trimming removed 5 bases from V and 4 bases from J, with 10 bases in between. CDR3 sequence reads: CASSGGAADTQYF. The CDR3 DNA follows: TGTGCCAGCAGTGGAGGCGCCGCAGATACGCAGTATTTT.

At least ten counts were recorded for this clonotype. This chain links TRBV7-2 with TRBJ1-1, with TRBD1 matching over 8 bases. CDR1 SGHTA and CDR2 FQGNSA come from the germline V gene. V was clipped by 5 bases and J by 0 bases; unmatched bases: 5. This CDR3 spans 15 amino acids. The CDR3, as DNA: TGTGCCAGCAGCATCGGACAGGGTATGAACACTGAAGCTTTCTTT. It codes for CASSIGQGMNTEAFF.

The J gene is TRBJ2-4, the V gene TRBV29-1; D remains ambiguous. This CDR3 is built from 14 residues. Germline V CDR1 and CDR2: SQVTM, ANQGSEA. V gave up 5 bases and J gave up 0 bases, with 11 bases separating them. The CDR3 DNA is TGCAGCGTTTTGGGCAGACTAGCCAAAAACATTCAGTACTTC. This encodes CSVLGRLAKNIQYF.

At least ten counts were recorded for this clonotype. The chain links TRBV24-1 to TRBJ2-1; no clear D gene. CDR3 size: 15 residues. Germline V gives CDR1 KGHDR, CDR2 SFDVKD. V dropped 4 bases and J dropped 7 bases, with 16 bases sitting between them. CDR3 residues: CATSDHGPKPNEQFF. The CDR3 nucleotides are TGTGCCACCAGTGACCATGGGCCGAAGCCTAATGAGCAGTTCTTC.

J is TRBJ2-7 and V is TRBV27; D is unclear. Trimming removed 4 bases from V and 4 bases from J, with 14 bases in between. The CDR3 runs 14 residues. Germline V gene lookup returns CDR1 MNHEY and CDR2 SMNVEV (reference sequence). This chain's CDR3 is CASSSNPFRYEQYF. The CDR3 DNA follows: TGTGCCAGCAGTTCGAACCCCTTCAGGTACGAGCAGTACTTC.

This clonotype has at least ten counts. The gene calls are TRBV11-2 and TRBJ1-6, with TRBD1 as a possible D gene (6 bases). This CDR3 spans 16 amino acids. The germline V and J ends were trimmed by 7 bases and 10 bases, with 23 bases remaining between them. Germline V CDR1 and CDR2: SGHAT, FQNNGV. DNA for the CDR3: TGTGCCAGCAACCCATCCGGGGGCACACTTCAATCACCCCTCCACTTT. This encodes CASNPSGGTLQSPLHF.

This clonotype was picked up a small number of times. The chain uses TRBV28 and TRBJ2-3; TRBD1 matches 7 bases. The CDR3 is 14 amino acids. Germline loops: CDR1 MDHEN, CDR2 SYDVKM. CDR3 bases: TGTGTTACATCCGGACAGGCGAGCCGAGATACGCAGTATTTT. It codes for CVTSGQASRDTQYF.

This clonotype occurred a few times. The V call is TRBV3-1, the J call TRBJ2-7; 10 bases map to TRBD2. In germline, CDR1 is LGHDT, CDR2 YNNKEL (reference sequence). Trimming removed 0 bases from V and 3 bases from J; junction bases left unmatched: 5. The CDR3 spans 16 residues. The CDR3 reads CASSQERTSGVYEQYF. CDR3 nucleotide sequence: TGTGCCAGCAGCCAAGAGCGGACTAGCGGAGTCTACGAGCAGTACTTC.

The chain combines TRBV20-1 with TRBJ2-2, with 10 bases matching TRBD2. The CDR3 length is 15 residues. Germline V gives CDR1 DFQATT, CDR2 SNEGSKA (reference sequence). J gave up 8 bases and V 2 bases, and 8 bases lay outside the gene matches. The CDR3 loop is CSARIPTSGLGELFF. CDR3 nucleotides: TGCAGTGCTAGAATACCGACTAGCGGGTTAGGGGAGCTGTTTTTT.

The table lists this clonotype with many counts. This chain links TRBV30 with TRBJ1-4; D remains unclear. Germline CDR1 GTSNPN, CDR2 SVGIG (reference sequence). Trimming removed 7 bases from V and 0 bases from J, with 6 bases in between. This CDR3 has 12 residues. The CDR3, as DNA: TGTGCCTCGGCTGCAACTAATGAAAAACTGTTTTTT. Its protein is CASAATNEKLFF.

Regarding this clonotype: One base away lies a much larger clone, so this may be a sequencing read error. The chain is built from TRBV5-1 and TRBJ2-1; 7 positions match TRBD2. The CDR3 totals 14 residues. The V segment lost 8 bases and the J segment 6 bases; nucleotides outside the gene matches: 11. Per germline, CDR1 SGHRS and CDR2 YFSETQ. The CDR3 region is CASKRASGVNEQFF. For the CDR3, the DNA is TGCGCCAGTAAACGGGCTAGCGGCGTCAATGAGCAGTTCTTC.